The entry below describes one T cell receptor (beta chain). The CDR3 loop spans 13 amino acids. CDR1 and CDR2 (germline): LNHNV, YYDKDF (reference sequence). V lost 5 bases, J lost 3 bases, and 11 bases lay in between. The data originate from a study of CD8 T cells in Susac syndrome. With random hexamers, 0.5 to 1 ug RNA was reverse transcribed. Each CDR3 protein gets one entry after TCRdb re-called the immunoSEQ multiplex PCR reads with MiXCR. Of under 200,000 distinct CDR3 sequences in the sample, 95% were seen once. The TCR comes from a human donor with multiple sclerosis. The chain couples TRBV15 to TRBJ2-7, with D possibly matching TRBD2 (6 bases). The sequenced sample consisted of CD8+ T cells from PBMCs. The CDR3 sequence is CATSGGMVYEQYF. CDR3 nucleotide sequence: TGTGCCACCAGCGGAGGGATGGTCTACGAGCAGTACTTC.